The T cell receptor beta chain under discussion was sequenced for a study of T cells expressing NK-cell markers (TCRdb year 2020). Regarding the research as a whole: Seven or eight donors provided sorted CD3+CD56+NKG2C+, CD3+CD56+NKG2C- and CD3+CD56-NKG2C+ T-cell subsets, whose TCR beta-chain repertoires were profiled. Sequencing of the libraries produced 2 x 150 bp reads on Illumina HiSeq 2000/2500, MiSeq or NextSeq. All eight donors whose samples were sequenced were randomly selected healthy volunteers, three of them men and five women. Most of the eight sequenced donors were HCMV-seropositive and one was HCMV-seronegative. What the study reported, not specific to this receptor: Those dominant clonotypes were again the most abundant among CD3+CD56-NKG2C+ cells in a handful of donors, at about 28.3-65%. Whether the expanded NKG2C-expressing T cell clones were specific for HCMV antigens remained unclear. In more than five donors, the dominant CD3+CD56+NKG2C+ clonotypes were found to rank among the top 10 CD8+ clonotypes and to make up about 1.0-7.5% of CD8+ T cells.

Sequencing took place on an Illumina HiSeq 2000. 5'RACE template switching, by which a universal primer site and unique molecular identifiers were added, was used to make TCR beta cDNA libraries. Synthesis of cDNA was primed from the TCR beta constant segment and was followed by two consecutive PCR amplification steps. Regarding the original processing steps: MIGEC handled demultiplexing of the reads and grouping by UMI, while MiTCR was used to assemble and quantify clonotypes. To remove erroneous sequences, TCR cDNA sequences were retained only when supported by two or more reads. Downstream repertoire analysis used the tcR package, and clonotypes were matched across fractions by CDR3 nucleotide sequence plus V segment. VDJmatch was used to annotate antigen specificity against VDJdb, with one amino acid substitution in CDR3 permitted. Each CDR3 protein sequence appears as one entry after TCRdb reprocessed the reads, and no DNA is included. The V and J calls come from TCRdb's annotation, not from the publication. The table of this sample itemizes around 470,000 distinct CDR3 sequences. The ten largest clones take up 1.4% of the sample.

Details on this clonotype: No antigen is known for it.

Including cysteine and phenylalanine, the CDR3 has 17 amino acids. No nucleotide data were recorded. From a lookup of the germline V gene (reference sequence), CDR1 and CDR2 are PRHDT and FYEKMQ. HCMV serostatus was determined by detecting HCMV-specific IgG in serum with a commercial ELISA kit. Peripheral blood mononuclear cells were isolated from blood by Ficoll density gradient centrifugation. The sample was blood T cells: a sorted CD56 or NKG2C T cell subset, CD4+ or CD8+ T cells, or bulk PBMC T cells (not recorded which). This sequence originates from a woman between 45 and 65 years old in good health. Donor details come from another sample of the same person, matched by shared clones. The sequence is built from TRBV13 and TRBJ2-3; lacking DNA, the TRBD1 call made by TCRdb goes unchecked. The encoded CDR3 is CASSWKTGGHPTDTQYF.